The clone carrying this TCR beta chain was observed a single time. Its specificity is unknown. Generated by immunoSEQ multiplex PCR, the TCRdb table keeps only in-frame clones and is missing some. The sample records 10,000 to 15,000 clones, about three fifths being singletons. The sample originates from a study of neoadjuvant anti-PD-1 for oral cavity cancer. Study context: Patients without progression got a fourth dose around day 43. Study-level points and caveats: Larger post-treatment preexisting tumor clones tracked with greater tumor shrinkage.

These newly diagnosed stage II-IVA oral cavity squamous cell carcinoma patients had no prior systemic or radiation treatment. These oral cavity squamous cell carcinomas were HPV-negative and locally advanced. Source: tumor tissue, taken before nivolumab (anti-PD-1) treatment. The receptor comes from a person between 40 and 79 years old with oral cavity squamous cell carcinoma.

This chain's CDR3 is CSVKTATDTQYF. CDR3 in DNA: TGCAGCGTTAAGACAGCGACAGATACGCAGTATTTT. This rearrangement joins TRBV29-1 to TRBJ2-3, with D possibly being TRBD1 (5 bases). With 5 bases removed from V and 3 bases from J, the gap between germline ends came to 9 bases. The germline V gene has CDR1 SQVTM and CDR2 ANQGSEA. This CDR3 is built from 12 residues.